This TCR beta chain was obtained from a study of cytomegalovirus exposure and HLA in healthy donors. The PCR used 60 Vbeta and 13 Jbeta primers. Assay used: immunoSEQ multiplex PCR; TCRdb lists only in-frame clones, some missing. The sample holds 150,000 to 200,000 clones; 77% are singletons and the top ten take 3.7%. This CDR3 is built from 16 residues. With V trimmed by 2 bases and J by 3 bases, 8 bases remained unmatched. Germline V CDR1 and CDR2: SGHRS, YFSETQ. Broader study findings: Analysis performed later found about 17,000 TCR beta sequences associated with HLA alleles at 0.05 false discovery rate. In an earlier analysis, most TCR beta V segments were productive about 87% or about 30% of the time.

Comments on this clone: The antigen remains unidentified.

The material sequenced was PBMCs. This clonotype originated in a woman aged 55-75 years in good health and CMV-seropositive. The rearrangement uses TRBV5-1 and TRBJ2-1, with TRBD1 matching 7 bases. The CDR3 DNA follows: TGCGCCAGCAGCTTCGCCGGACAGGAGCTCTACAATGAGCAGTTCTTC. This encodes CASSFAGQELYNEQFF.